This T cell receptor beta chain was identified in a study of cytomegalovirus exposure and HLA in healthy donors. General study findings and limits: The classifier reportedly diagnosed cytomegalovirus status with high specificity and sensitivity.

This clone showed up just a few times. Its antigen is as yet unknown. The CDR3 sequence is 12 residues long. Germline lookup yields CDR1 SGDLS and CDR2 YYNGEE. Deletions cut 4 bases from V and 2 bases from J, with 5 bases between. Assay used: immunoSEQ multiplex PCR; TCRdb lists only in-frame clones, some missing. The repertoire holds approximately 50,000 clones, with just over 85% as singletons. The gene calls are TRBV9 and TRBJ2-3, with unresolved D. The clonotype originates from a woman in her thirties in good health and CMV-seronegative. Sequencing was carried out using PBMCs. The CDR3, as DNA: TGTGCCAGCAGCTCAAACACAGATACGCAGTATTTT. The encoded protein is CASSSNTDTQYF.